These 28 T cell receptor beta chains share one sample of origin, sequenced in a study of technical replicates of blood from several donors. TCRdb keeps only in-frame clones here, not all; method: immunoSEQ multiplex PCR. Seen here are just over 55,000 clones, around 95% observed once, and the top ten hold around 4.4%. The sample consisted of PBMCs. These receptors all come from a human donor in good health. Some clones in this sample may be carry-over from other donors' samples.

This sequence joins TRBV7-9 and TRBJ1-2, with D unclear. The V end was cut by 4 bases, the J end by 6 bases, with 15 bases between. Germline V gene sequence: CDR1 SEHNR, CDR2 FQNEAQ (reference sequence). The CDR3 is made up of 14 amino acids. CDR3 in amino acids: CASSSGLGDDGYTF. The DNA for the CDR3 is TGTGCCAGCAGCTCCGGACTAGGAGACGATGGCTACACCTTC.

This clone was seen only a few times. This chain links TRBV7-2 with TRBJ1-5; D gene ambiguous. In germline, CDR1 is SGHTA, CDR2 FQGNSA. V lost 2 bases to trimming and J lost 3 bases, with 5 bases between them. The CDR3 sequence is 13 residues long. CDR3 sequence reads: CASSLQFNQPQHF. The DNA for the CDR3 is TGTGCCAGCAGCTTACAGTTCAATCAGCCCCAGCATTTT.

This clone has only one observation. J is TRBJ1-1 and V is TRBV25-1; unclear D gene. The germline gives CDR1 MGHDK, CDR2 SYGVNS. The V gene lost 6 bases and the J gene lost 1 base, with 9 bases spanning the gap. The CDR3 covers 13 residues. In nucleotides, the CDR3 is TGTGCCAGCAGGGTCACAGAGAACACTGAAGCTTTCTTT. Amino acids: CASRVTENTEAFF.

The chain combines TRBV5-1 with TRBJ2-7, with TRBD1 as a possible D gene (5 bases). The CDR3 sequence is 14 residues long. V lost 0 bases to trimming and J lost 4 bases, with 11 bases between them. Germline lookup yields CDR1 SGHRS and CDR2 YFSETQ. This CDR3 reads CASSLGRVGYEQYF. The CDR3 DNA follows: TGCGCCAGCAGCTTGGGCAGGGTCGGTTACGAGCAGTACTTC.

The chain couples TRBV5-6 to TRBJ2-6, with 7 nucleotides matching TRBD1. After removal of 3 bases from V and 2 bases from J, the junction contained 5 bases not matched to a gene. The CDR3 sequence is 16 residues long. In germline, CDR1 is SGHDT, CDR2 YYEEEE. The CDR3 DNA sequence: TGTGCCAGCAGCTCTCCGACAGGGCCTGGGGCCAACGTCCTGACTTTC. Translated: CASSSPTGPGANVLTF.

This clone was counted a single time. The chain is built from TRBV27 and TRBJ2-7, with TRBD2 matching over 8 bases. With 7 bases clipped from V and 2 bases from J, the junction kept 10 bases outside the gene matches. The CDR3 sequence is 15 residues long. Looked up from germline, CDR1 is MNHEY and CDR2 is SMNVEV (reference sequence). The CDR3 loop reads CASKTYSGTTYEQYF. CDR3 nucleotides: TGTGCCAGCAAAACATATAGCGGGACCACCTACGAGCAGTACTTC.

V and J are TRBV19 and TRBJ1-2; D is undetermined. The CDR3 sequence is 13 residues long. CDR1 is LNHDA and CDR2 is SQIVND in the germline V gene (reference sequence). The V end lost 2 bases, the J end lost 3 bases, and 7 bases lay between the germline ends. This CDR3 is CASSIPGYYGYTF. In nucleotides, the CDR3 is TGTGCCAGTAGTATACCGGGGTACTATGGCTACACCTTC.

The gene calls are TRBV5-6 and TRBJ2-3; possibly TRBD1 for D (6 bases). Trimming shortened V by 4 bases and J by 8 bases, and 17 bases separated the two germline ends. The germline V gene encodes CDR1 SGHDT and CDR2 YYEEEE. The CDR3 is made up of 14 amino acids. CDR3 in amino acids: CASSARDIKLTQYF. The CDR3 region has the DNA TGTGCCAGCAGCGCGAGGGACATCAAGCTTACGCAGTATTTT.

In this sample, this clone turned up once. The chain joins TRBV5-4 to TRBJ1-2, with D possibly TRBD1 on 5 matching bases. CDR1 is SGHNT, CDR2 YYREEE, per germline (reference sequence). The CDR3 has 13 amino acids. V lost 4 bases, J lost 4 bases, and 11 bases lay in between. CDR3 sequence (DNA): TGTGCCAGCAGCAGACAGAGCTTCTATGGCTACACCTTC. Translated: CASSRQSFYGYTF.

The chain couples TRBV4-1 to TRBJ2-7; TRBD2 aligns across 10 bases. The CDR3 extends over 16 amino acids. Trimming removed 4 bases from V and 3 bases from J; junction bases left unmatched: 9. Germline CDR1 is MGHRA and CDR2 is YSYEKL. CDR3 loop: CASSLRGPSGSYEQYF. The CDR3 DNA reads TGCGCCAGCAGCCTAAGGGGGCCTAGCGGGAGCTACGAGCAGTACTTC.

This chain connects TRBV4-1 to TRBJ2-1, with a possible D match to TRBD2 (5 bases). CDR1 MGHRA and CDR2 YSYEKL come from the germline V gene. The CDR3 has 18 residues. V lost 0 bases and J lost 6, with 21 bases in between. CDR3 loop: CASSQDPASRGRVNEQFF. The CDR3 nucleotides read TGCGCCAGCAGCCAAGATCCAGCTAGCCGAGGTAGGGTCAATGAGCAGTTCTTC.

This rearrangement joins TRBV4-1 to TRBJ2-5; 11 bases align to TRBD2. The ends lost 2 bases at V and 3 bases at J; junction bases unmatched: 8. The CDR3 consists of 17 residues. CDR1 is MGHRA and CDR2 is YSYEKL in the germline V gene. The CDR3 spells CASSQPPLAGGKETQYF. CDR3 nucleotide sequence: TGCGCCAGCAGCCAACCACCTTTAGCGGGGGGGAAAGAGACCCAGTACTTC.

The chain links TRBV18 to TRBJ1-1, with 8 nucleotides matching TRBD1. Germline CDR1 reads KGHSH; CDR2 reads LQKENI. The V segment lost 2 bases and the J segment 4 bases; nucleotides outside the gene matches: 3. This CDR3 is 14 amino acids long. CDR3 loop: CASSPNRGVTEAFF. DNA for the CDR3: TGTGCCAGCTCACCAAACAGGGGGGTCACTGAAGCTTTCTTT.

The sample holds one count of this clone. V gene TRBV7-2 combines with J gene TRBJ2-7; 12 bases are a match to TRBD2. There are 14 residues in the CDR3. CDR1 and CDR2 from the germline V gene are SGHTA and FQGNSA. After removal of 5 bases from V and 3 bases from J, the junction contained 2 bases not matched to a gene. CDR3 residues: CASSTSGGFYEQYF. As DNA, the CDR3 is TGTGCCAGCAGCACTAGCGGGGGGTTCTACGAGCAGTACTTC.

The rearrangement uses TRBV4-2 and TRBJ2-3; TRBD1 matches 9 bases. CDR1 is LGHNA and CDR2 is YNFKEQ in the germline V gene. The V segment lost 3 bases and the J segment 1 base; nucleotides outside the gene matches: 5. The CDR3 runs 16 residues. Here the CDR3 DNA reads TGTGCCAGCAGCCACGGACAGGGGATGGGCACAGATACGCAGTATTTT. It codes for CASSHGQGMGTDTQYF.

V is TRBV10-3 and J is TRBJ2-1; a possible D gene is TRBD2 (5 bases). The length of the CDR3 is 14 residues. Trimming stripped 7 bases from V and 1 base from J, with 11 bases between. Germline-derived CDR1 and CDR2 are ENHRY and SYGVKD. The CDR3, as DNA: TGTGCCATCAACCCGAGCGGATCCTACAATGAGCAGTTCTTC. Amino acids: CAINPSGSYNEQFF.

The chain recombines TRBV4-3 with TRBJ2-1; D uncertain. The germline V gene encodes CDR1 LGHNA and CDR2 YSLEER. Trimming took 1 base from V and 1 from J, leaving 11 bases between them. This CDR3 contains 16 residues. The CDR3 is CASSQGSARSYNEQFF. DNA for the CDR3: TGCGCCAGCAGCCAAGGAAGCGCAAGGTCCTACAATGAGCAGTTCTTC.

This clone has just a few counts. The chain has TRBV4-3 and TRBJ1-6, with D unclear. The germline CDR1 and CDR2 sequences are LGHNA and YSLEER. V lost 1 base to trimming and J lost 7 bases, with 5 bases between them. The CDR3 consists of 13 residues. CDR3 sequence (DNA): TGCGCCAGCAGCCAAGCGGGAAATTCACCCCTCCACTTT. This translates into CASSQAGNSPLHF.

To note about this clone: Likely a read error: the CDR3 ends without its conserved phenylalanine or tryptophan. The chain employs TRBV5-1 and TRBJ2-4; TRBD2 agrees at 8 bases. The CDR3 spans 14 residues. The ends lost 4 bases at V and 7 bases at J; junction bases unmatched: 7. From germline, CDR1 is SGHRS and CDR2 YFSETQ. The CDR3 DNA follows: TGCGCCAGCAGCGTGACTAGCGTTCCTAACATTCAGTACCTC. This translates into CASSVTSVPNIQYL.

This chain connects TRBV5-1 to TRBJ1-4; D is unclear. The CDR3 runs to 20 residues. The ends were cut back, 1 base at V and 0 bases at J, with 22 bases in the middle. Germline CDR1 and CDR2: SGHRS and YFSETQ. CDR3 sequence: CASSLRHQRAGAATNEKLFF. CDR3 bases: TGCGCCAGCAGCTTGCGGCATCAGAGGGCTGGCGCGGCAACTAATGAAAAACTGTTTTTT.

In this sample, this clone turned up a few times. The chain uses TRBV5-5 and TRBJ1-6, with a tentative D call TRBD1 (5 bases). The CDR3 is made up of 14 amino acids. V gave up 1 base and J gave up 7 bases, with 9 bases separating them. The germline gives CDR1 SGHKS, CDR2 YYEKEE (reference sequence). The CDR3 coding sequence is TGTGCCAGCAGCTTGTTACAGGAGAATTCACCCCTCCACTTT. Amino acid sequence: CASSLLQENSPLHF.

The V gene is TRBV30, the J gene TRBJ2-5, with D possibly being TRBD2 (6 bases). CDR1 is GTSNPN, CDR2 SVGIG, per germline (reference sequence). The germline V and J ends were trimmed by 2 bases and 5 bases, with 15 bases remaining between them. The CDR3 totals 14 residues. The CDR3 DNA reads as TGTGCCTGGAGTAGCGGGTATGGGGGGGAGACCCAGTACTTC. Encoded protein: CAWSSGYGGETQYF. Variable domain in full (rest from reference TRBV30 and TRBJ2-5): SQTIHQWPATLVQPVGSPLSLECTVEGTSNPNLYWYRQAAGRGLQLLFYSVGIGQISSEVPQNLSASRPQDRQFILSSKKLLLSDSGFYLCAWSSGYGGETQYFGPGTRLLVL.

V is TRBV11-2 and J is TRBJ2-1; a weak D match, TRBD2 (7 bases). V was trimmed by 5 bases and J by 9 bases, leaving 17 bases between them. Per germline, CDR1 SGHAT and CDR2 FQNNGV. The CDR3 sequence is 14 residues long. The chain's CDR3 is CASSGGGELGEQFF. The CDR3 DNA is TGTGCCAGCAGCGGAGGGGGGGAGTTAGGTGAGCAGTTCTTC.

The V call is TRBV6-5, the J call TRBJ2-3; weak D call: TRBD1 (5 bases). Germline CDR1 is MNHEY and CDR2 is SVGAGI. Trimming removed 5 bases from V and 3 bases from J, with 9 bases in between. This CDR3 comprises 13 residues. The CDR3 DNA is TGTGCCAGCAGTGGGGCGGCTACAGATACGCAGTATTTT. This translates into CASSGAATDTQYF.

The rearrangement links TRBV6-1 to TRBJ2-1, with 10 bases matching TRBD2. Germline values: CDR1 MNHNS, CDR2 SASEGT. This CDR3 contains 15 residues. V was clipped by 6 bases and J by 8 bases; unmatched bases: 10. The CDR3 loop reads CASSARSGGADEQFF. CDR3 nucleotide sequence: TGTGCCAGCAGCGCGAGGAGCGGGGGGGCGGATGAGCAGTTCTTC.

The chain joins TRBV6-4 to TRBJ2-3; 9 nucleotides align to TRBD1. V lost 6 bases and J lost 4; bases outside the gene matches: 11. The germline gives CDR1 MRHNA, CDR2 SNTAGT. This CDR3 contains 16 residues. The CDR3 nucleotides read TGTGCCAGCAGCGCTCAGGGGACAGGGTCTCCAGATACGCAGTATTTT. Protein sequence: CASSAQGTGSPDTQYF.

This clone appeared once. The chain has TRBV7-3 and TRBJ1-1; 7 nucleotides match TRBD1. This CDR3 spans 13 amino acids. Germline loops: CDR1 SGHTA, CDR2 FQGTGA. Trimming at V came to 4 bases and at J to 6 bases, leaving 5 bases not matched to a gene. The DNA of the CDR3 is TGTGCCAGCAGCTCGGCGACAGGGTCTGAAGCTTTCTTT. It specifies CASSSATGSEAFF. The whole variable domain, remainder taken from reference TRBV7-3 and TRBJ1-1, is GAGVSQTPSNKVTEKGKYVELRCDPISGHTALYWYRQSLGQGPEFLIYFQGTGAADDSGLPNDRFFAVRPEGSVSTLKIQRTERGDSAVYLCASSSATGSEAFFGQGTRLTVV.

This chain connects TRBV19 to TRBJ1-6, with 8 bases aligning to TRBD1. The CDR3 spans 14 residues. The junction had 5 bases not matched to a gene; V was cut back by 4 bases and J by 9 bases. Germline V CDR1 and CDR2: LNHDA, SQIVND (reference sequence). The CDR3 sequence is CASSKGQEISPLHF. DNA for the CDR3: TGTGCCAGTAGTAAGGGACAGGAGATTTCACCCCTCCACTTT.